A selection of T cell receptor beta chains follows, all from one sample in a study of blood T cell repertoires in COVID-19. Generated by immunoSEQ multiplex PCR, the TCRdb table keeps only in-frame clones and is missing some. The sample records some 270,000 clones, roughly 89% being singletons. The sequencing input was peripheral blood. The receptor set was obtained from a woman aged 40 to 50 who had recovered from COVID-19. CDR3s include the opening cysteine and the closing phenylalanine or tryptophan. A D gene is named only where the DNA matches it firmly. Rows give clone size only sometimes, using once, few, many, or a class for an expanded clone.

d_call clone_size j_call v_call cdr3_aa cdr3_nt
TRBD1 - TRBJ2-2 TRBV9 CASRSGTGLFGELFF TGTGCCAGCCGCTCCGGGACAGGGCTTTTCGGGGAGCTGTTTTTT
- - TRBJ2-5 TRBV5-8 CASSLSDKRRETQYF TGTGCCAGCAGCTTGTCAGATAAAAGGAGGGAGACCCAGTACTTC
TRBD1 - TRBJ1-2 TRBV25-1 CASSGTGGLGGYTF TGTGCCAGCAGCGGGACAGGGGGCCTGGGTGGCTACACCTTC
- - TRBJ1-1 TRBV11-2 CASRIGQHTEAFF TGTGCCAGCAGAATAGGACAGCACACTGAAGCTTTCTTT
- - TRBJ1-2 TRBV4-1 CASSPPLSRYGYTF TGCGCCAGCAGCCCCCCCCTGTCCCGCTATGGCTACACCTTC
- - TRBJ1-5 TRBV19 CASSIGRRSNQPQHF TGTGCCAGTAGTATCGGACGGAGGAGCAATCAGCCCCAGCATTTT
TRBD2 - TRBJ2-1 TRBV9 CASSVGSSGAIPSYNEQFF TGTGCCAGCAGCGTAGGGTCTAGCGGGGCGATCCCCTCCTACAATGAGCAGTTCTTC
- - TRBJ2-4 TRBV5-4 CASSLSSGIYGGIQYF TGTGCCAGCAGCTTGTCATCGGGGATTTATGGTGGCATTCAGTACTTC
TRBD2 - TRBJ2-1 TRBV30 CAWSSTSAPSYNEQFF TGTGCCTGGAGTTCGACTAGCGCCCCATCCTACAATGAGCAGTTCTTC
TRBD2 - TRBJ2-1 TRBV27 CASRRTSGVYDEQFF TGTGCCAGCAGGCGGACTAGCGGGGTCTACGATGAGCAGTTCTTC
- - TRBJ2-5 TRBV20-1 CSAPRRETQYF TGCAGTGCTCCTAGGCGAGAGACCCAGTACTTC
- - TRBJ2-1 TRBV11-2 CASSLIISGEQFF TGTGCCAGCAGCTTAATCATTTCCGGTGAGCAGTTCTTC
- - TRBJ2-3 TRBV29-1 CSAGTHSTDTQYF TGCAGCGCCGGGACACATAGCACAGATACGCAGTATTTT
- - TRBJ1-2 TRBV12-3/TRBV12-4 CASSLPGVYGYTF TGTGCCAGCAGCCTCCCGGGTGTCTATGGCTACACCTTC
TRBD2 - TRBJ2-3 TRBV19 CASSMTSGTTDTQYF TGTGCCAGTAGTATGACTAGCGGTACCACAGATACGCAGTATTTT
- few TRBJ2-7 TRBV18 CASSPYSGVEQYF TGTGCCAGCTCACCCTACTCAGGTGTCGAGCAGTACTTC
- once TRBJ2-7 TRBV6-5 CASTLRDSYEQYF TGTGCCAGCACCTTGAGGGACTCCTACGAGCAGTACTTC
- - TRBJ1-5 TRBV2 CASRQTDSSQPQHF TGTGCCAGCAGGCAGACAGATAGTAGTCAGCCCCAGCATTTT
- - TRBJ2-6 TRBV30 CAWGDGDGRAGANVLTF TGTGCCTGGGGCGACGGCGATGGCAGGGCTGGGGCCAACGTCCTGACTTTC
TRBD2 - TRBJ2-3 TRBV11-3 CASSISGGAGDTQYF TGTGCCAGCAGCATTAGCGGGGGGGCCGGAGATACGCAGTATTTT
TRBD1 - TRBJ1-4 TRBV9 CASSVAGGLGEKLFF TGTGCCAGCAGCGTCGCAGGGGGCTTAGGAGAAAAACTGTTTTTT
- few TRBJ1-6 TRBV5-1 CASSFNQGPPLHF TGCGCCAGCAGCTTCAATCAGGGCCCACCCCTCCACTTT
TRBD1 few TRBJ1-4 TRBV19 CASRPRGTGYEKLFF TGTGCCAGTAGACCCCGGGGGACAGGGTACGAAAAACTGTTTTTT
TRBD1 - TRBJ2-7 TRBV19 CASSYSGTGYEQYF TGTGCCAGTAGTTATTCGGGGACAGGTTACGAGCAGTACTTC
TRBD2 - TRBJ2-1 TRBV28 CASSPATAGVKVGEQFF TGTGCCAGCAGCCCAGCCACCGCGGGGGTTAAGGTTGGTGAGCAGTTCTTC
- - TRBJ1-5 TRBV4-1 CASSQFTGLMNNQPQHF TGCGCCAGCAGCCAATTCACAGGGTTGATGAACAATCAGCCCCAGCATTTT
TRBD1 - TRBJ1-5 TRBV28 CASSWTGDQPQHF TGTGCCAGCAGTTGGACAGGGGATCAGCCCCAGCATTTT
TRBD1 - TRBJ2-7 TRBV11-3 CASSPDRASSYEQYF TGTGCCAGCAGCCCCGACAGGGCTAGCTCCTACGAGCAGTACTTC
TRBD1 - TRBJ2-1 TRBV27 CASSSKPPISTGRRNEQFF TGTGCCAGCAGTTCTAAACCCCCTATATCGACAGGGCGGCGCAATGAGCAGTTCTTC
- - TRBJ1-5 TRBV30 CAWSHGLYQPQHF TGTGCCTGGAGCCATGGGCTATATCAGCCCCAGCATTTT
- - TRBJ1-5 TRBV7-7 CASSLNEDQPQHF TGTGCCAGCAGTCTAAATGAAGATCAGCCCCAGCATTTT
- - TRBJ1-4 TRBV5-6 CASSLEDEKLFF TGTGCCAGCAGCTTAGAGGATGAAAAACTGTTTTTT
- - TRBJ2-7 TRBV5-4 CASSSSDRYSYEQYF TGTGCCAGCAGCTCCTCTGACAGGTATTCCTACGAGCAGTACTTC
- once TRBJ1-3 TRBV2 CASTIQLTGNTIYF TGTGCCAGCACAATTCAGTTAACTGGAAACACCATATATTTT
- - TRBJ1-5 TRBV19 CASSTQGHQPQHF TGTGCCAGTAGTACACAGGGTCATCAGCCCCAGCATTTT
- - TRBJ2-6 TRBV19 CASSIDRNPGANVLTF TGTGCCAGTAGTATCGACAGGAACCCTGGGGCCAACGTCCTGACTTTC
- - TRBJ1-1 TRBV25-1 CASSRNTEAFF TGTGCCAGCAGTCGTAACACTGAAGCTTTCTTT
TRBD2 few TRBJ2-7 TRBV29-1 CSVGSSGGPFYEQYF TGCAGCGTTGGATCTAGCGGGGGCCCCTTCTACGAGCAGTACTTC
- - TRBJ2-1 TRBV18 CASSPTRGSYNEQFF TGTGCCAGCTCACCTACCAGGGGCTCCTACAATGAGCAGTTCTTC
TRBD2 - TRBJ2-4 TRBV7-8 CASSLRRAGGRNIQYF TGTGCCAGCAGCTTAAGACGGGCGGGGGGCAGAAACATTCAGTACTTC
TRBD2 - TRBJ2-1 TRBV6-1 CASSEGLAAYNEQFF TGTGCCAGCAGTGAAGGACTAGCAGCTTACAATGAGCAGTTCTTC
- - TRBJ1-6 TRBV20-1 CSASVDSMSSYNSPLHF TGCAGTGCTAGTGTAGACAGTATGAGTTCCTATAATTCACCCCTCCACTTT
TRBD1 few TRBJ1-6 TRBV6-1 CASSEFRGRNNSPLHF TGTGCCAGCAGTGAATTTAGGGGGCGCAACAATTCACCCCTCCACTTT
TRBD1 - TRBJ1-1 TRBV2 CASRGTGFTEAFF TGTGCCAGCAGGGGGACAGGGTTCACTGAAGCTTTCTTT
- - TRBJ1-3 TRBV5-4 CASSLGGTSGNTIYF TGTGCCAGCAGCTTGGGAGGTACCTCTGGAAACACCATATATTTT
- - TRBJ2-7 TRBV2 CASSVASNYEQYF TGTGCCAGCAGTGTTGCGTCGAACTACGAGCAGTACTTC
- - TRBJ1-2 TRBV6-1 CASSEAMDSGLYNYGYTF TGTGCCAGCAGTGAAGCAATGGATTCGGGGTTGTACAACTATGGCTACACCTTC
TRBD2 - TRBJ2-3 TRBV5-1 CASSLGGGNTDTQYF TGCGCCAGCAGCTTGGGCGGGGGGAACACAGATACGCAGTATTTT
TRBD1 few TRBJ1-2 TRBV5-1 CASSAGQGRGYTF TGCGCCAGCAGTGCGGGACAGGGCCGTGGCTACACCTTC
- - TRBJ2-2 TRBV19 CASSIGGRRGTGELFF TGTGCCAGTAGTATCGGAGGCAGGAGGGGAACCGGGGAGCTGTTTTTT
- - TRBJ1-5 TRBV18 CASSRGSGGNQPQHF TGTGCCAGCTCACGCGGGTCAGGGGGCAATCAGCCCCAGCATTTT
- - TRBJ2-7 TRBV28 CASSLRVTVNEQYF TGTGCCAGCAGTTTAAGGGTGACAGTTAACGAGCAGTACTTC
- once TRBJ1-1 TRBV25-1 CATRGLLNTEAFF TGTGCCACCCGGGGACTTTTGAACACTGAAGCTTTCTTT